What follows describes a single T cell receptor beta chain. The data stem from a study of blood T cell repertoires in COVID-19. TCRdb's copy holds only in-frame clones and misses some; the assay was immunoSEQ multiplex PCR. The repertoire holds about 190,000 clones, with around 79% as singletons. In germline, CDR1 is GTSNPN, CDR2 SVGIG (reference sequence). J gave up 6 bases and V 5 bases, and 4 bases lay outside the gene matches. The CDR3 has 11 amino acids. The V gene is TRBV30, the J gene TRBJ2-7; 7 bases are a match to TRBD1. The sequence was obtained from a woman in her 70s with acute or convalescent COVID-19. Sequenced material: peripheral blood. The CDR3 here is CAWGQVGEQYF. CDR3 sequence (DNA): TGTGCCTGGGGACAGGTGGGCGAGCAGTACTTC.